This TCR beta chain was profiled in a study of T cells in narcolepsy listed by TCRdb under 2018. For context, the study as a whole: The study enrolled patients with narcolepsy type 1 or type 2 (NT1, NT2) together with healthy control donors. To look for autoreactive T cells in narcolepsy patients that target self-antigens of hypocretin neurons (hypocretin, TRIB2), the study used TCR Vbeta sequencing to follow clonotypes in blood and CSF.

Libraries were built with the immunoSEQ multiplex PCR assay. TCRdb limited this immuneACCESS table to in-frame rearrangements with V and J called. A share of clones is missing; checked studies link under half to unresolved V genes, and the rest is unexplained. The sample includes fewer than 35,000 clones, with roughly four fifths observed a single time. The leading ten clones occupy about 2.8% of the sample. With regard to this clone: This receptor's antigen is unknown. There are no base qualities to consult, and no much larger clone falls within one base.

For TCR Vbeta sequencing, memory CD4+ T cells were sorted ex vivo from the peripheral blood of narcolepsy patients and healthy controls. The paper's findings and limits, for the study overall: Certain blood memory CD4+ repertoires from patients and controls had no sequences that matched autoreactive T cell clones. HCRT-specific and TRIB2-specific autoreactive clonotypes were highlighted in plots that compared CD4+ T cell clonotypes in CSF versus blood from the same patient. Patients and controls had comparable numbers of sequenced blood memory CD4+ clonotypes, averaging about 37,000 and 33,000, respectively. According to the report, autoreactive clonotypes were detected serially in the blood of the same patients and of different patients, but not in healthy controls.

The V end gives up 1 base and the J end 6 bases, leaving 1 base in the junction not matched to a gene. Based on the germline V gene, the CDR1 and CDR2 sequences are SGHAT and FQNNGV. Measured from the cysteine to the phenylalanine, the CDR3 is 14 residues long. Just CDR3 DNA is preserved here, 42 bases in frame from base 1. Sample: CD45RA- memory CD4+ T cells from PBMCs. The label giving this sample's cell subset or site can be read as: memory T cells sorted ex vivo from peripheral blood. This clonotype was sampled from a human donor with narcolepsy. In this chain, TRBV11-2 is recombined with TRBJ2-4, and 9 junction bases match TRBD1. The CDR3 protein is CASSLGTGVNIQYF. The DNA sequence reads TGTGCCAGCAGCTTAGGGACAGGGGTAAACATTCAGTACTTC.